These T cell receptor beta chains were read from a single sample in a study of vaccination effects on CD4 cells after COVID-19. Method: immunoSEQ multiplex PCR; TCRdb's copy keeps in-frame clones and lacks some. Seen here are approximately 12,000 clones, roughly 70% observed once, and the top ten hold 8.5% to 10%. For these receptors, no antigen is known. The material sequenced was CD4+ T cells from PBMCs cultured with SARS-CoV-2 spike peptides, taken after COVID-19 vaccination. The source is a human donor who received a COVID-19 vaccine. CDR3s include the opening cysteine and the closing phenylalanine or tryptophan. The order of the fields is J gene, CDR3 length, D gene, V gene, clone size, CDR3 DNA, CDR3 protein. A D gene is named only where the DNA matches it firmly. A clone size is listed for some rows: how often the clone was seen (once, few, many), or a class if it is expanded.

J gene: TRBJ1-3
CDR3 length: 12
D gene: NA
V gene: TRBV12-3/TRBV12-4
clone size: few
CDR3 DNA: TGTGCCGGGCGGGGGGCTGGAAACACCATATATTTT
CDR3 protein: CAGRGAGNTIYF

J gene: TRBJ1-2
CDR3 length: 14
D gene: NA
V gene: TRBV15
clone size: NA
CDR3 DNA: TGTGCCACCAGCAGAGATACGGCCGATCGGGGCTACACCTTC
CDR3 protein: CATSRDTADRGYTF

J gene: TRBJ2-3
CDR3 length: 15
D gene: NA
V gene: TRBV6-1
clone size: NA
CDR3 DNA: TGTGCCAGCAGTGATCGGGGACACTACACAGATACGCAGTATTTT
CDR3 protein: CASSDRGHYTDTQYF

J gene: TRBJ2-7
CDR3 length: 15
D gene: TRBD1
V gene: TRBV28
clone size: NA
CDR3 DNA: TGTGCCAGCAGTTCCGGACAGGGTTTTTCCTACGAGCAGTACTTC
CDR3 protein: CASSSGQGFSYEQYF

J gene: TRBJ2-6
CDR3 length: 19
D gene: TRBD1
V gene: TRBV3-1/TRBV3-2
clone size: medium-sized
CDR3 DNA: TGTGCCAGCAGCCAAGATCTGGGGACAGGGGTCTCTGGGGCCAACGTCCTGACTTTC
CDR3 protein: CASSQDLGTGVSGANVLTF

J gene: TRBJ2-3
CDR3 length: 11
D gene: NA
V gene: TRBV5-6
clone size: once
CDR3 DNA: TGTGCCAGCAGCTTGGACAAAACGCAGTATTTT
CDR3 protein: CASSLDKTQYF

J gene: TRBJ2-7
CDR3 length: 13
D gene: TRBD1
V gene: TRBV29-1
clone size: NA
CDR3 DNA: TGCAGCGTTGAAAGGCAGGGGGCCGGCGAGCAGTACTTC
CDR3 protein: CSVERQGAGEQYF

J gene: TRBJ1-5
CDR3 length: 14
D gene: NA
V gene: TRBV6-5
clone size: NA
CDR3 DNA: TGTGCCAGCAATAACCCTGGCGCCGTAGAGCCCCAGCATTTT
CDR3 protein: CASNNPGAVEPQHF

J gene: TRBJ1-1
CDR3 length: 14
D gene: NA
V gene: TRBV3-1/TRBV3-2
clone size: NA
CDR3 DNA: TGTGCCAGCAGCCAAGGGCAGATGAACACTGAAGCTTTCTTT
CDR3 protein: CASSQGQMNTEAFF

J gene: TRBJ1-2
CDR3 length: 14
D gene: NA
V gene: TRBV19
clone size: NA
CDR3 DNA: TGTGCCAGTAGTAGGGGCAGAGAGTTCTATGGCTACACCTTC
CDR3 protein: CASSRGREFYGYTF

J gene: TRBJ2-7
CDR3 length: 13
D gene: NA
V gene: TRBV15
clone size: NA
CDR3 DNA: TGTGCCACCAGCAGAGACCGCGGCTACGAGCAGTACTTC
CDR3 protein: CATSRDRGYEQYF

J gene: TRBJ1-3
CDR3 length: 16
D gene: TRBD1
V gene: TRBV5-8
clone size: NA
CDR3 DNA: TGTGCCAGCAGCCAAGCCGGGACAGGGGGCAGAAACACCATATATTTT
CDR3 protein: CASSQAGTGGRNTIYF

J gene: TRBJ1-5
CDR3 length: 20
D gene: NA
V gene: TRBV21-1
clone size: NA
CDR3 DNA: TGTGCCAGCAGCAAAGACGAACCTACAGGAGTTCAACTAAGCAATCAGCCCCAGCATTTT
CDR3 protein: CASSKDEPTGVQLSNQPQHF

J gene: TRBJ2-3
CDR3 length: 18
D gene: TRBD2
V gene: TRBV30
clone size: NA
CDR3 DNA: TGTGCCTGGAGTGGTTCCCGACTAGCGGGAGGGAGCACAGATACGCAGTATTTT
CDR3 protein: CAWSGSRLAGGSTDTQYF

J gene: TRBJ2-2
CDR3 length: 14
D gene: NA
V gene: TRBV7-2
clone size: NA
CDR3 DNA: TGTGCCAGCAGCTTAGACGGTGGCACCGGGGAGCTGTTTTTT
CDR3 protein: CASSLDGGTGELFF

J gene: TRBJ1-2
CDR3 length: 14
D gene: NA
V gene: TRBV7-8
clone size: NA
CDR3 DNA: TGTGCCAGCAGCTTAGGGGCAGCTAACTATGGCTACACCTTC
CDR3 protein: CASSLGAANYGYTF

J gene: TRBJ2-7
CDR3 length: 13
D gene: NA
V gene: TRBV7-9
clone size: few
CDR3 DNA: TGTGCCAGCAGCTTACGGGCAGGAGACGAGCAGTACTTC
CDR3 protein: CASSLRAGDEQYF

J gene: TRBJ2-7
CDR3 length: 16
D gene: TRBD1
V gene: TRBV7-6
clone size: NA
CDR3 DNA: TGTGCCAGCAGCTCCGTCCTGGGACAGGGCTCCTACGAGCAGTACTTC
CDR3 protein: CASSSVLGQGSYEQYF

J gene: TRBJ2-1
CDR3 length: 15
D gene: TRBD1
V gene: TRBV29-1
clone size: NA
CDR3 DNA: TGCAGCGCTCACTCCGGGACAGGGACCTACAATGAGCAGTTCTTC
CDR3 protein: CSAHSGTGTYNEQFF

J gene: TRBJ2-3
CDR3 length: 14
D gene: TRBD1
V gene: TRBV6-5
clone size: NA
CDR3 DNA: TGTGCCAGCACCCGGGACAGGGGGACAGATACGCAGTATTTT
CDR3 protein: CASTRDRGTDTQYF

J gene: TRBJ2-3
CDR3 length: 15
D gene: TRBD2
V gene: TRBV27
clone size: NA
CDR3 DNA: TGTGCCAGCAGTTTACTAGCGGGACTCACAGATACGCAGTATTTT
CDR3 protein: CASSLLAGLTDTQYF

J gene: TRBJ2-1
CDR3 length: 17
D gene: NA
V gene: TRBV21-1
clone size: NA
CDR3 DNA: TGTGCCAGCAGCAAAATGGGCCCTAGCGGGAGTTCAGGTGAGCAGTTCTTC
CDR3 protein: CASSKMGPSGSSGEQFF